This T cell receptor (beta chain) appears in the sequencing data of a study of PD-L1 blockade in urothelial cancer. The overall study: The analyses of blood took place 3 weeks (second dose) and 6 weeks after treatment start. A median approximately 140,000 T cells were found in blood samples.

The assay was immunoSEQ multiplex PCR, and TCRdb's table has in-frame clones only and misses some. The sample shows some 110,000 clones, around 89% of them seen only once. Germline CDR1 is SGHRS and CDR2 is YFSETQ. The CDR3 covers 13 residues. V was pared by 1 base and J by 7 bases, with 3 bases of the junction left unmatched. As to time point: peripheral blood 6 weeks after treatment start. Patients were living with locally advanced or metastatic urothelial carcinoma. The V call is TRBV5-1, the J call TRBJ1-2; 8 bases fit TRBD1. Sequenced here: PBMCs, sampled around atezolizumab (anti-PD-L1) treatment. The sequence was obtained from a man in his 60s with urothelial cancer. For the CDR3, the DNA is TGCGCCAGCAGCTTGTTGACAGGGGCTGGCTACACCTTC. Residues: CASSLLTGAGYTF.